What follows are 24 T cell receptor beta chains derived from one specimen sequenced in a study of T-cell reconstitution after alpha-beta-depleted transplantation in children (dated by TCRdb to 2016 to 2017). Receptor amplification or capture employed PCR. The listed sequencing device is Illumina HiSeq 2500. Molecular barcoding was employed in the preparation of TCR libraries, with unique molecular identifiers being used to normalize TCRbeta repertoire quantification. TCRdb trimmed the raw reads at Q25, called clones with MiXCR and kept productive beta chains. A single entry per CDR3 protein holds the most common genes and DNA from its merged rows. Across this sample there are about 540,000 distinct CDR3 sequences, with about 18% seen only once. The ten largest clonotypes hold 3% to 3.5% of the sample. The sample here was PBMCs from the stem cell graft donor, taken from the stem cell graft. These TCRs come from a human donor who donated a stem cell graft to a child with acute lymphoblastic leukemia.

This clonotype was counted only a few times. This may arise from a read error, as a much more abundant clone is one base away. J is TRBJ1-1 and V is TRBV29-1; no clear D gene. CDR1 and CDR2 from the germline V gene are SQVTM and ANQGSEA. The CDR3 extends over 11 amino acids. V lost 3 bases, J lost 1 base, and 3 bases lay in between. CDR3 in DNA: TGCAGCGTTGACACGAACACTGAAGCTTTCTTT. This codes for CSVDTNTEAFF. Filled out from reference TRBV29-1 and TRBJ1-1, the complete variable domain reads SAVISQKPSRDICQRGTSLTIQCQVDSQVTMMFWYRQQPGQSLTLIATANQGSEATYESGFVIDKFPISRPNLTFSTLTVSNMSPEDSSIYLCSVDTNTEAFFGQGTRLTVV.

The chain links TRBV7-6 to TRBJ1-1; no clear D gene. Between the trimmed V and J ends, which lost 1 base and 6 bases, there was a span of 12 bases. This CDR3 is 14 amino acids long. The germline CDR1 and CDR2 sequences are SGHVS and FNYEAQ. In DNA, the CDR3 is TGTGCCAGCAGCTTAGAACCAGGCGAGGCTGAAGCTTTCTTT. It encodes CASSLEPGEAEAFF.

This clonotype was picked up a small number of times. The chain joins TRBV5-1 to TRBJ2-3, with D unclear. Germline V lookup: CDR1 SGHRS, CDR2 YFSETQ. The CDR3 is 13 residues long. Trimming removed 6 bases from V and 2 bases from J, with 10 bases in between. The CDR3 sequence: CASMTPNTDTQYF. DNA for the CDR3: TGCGCCAGCATGACTCCCAACACAGATACGCAGTATTTT.

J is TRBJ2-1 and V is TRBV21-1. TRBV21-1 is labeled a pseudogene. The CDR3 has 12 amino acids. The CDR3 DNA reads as TGTGCCAGCAGAAGCGGGAACAATGAGCAGTTCTTC. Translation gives CASRSGNNEQFF.

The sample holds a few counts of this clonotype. The CDR3 sequence: CASSYGWQEVNTEAFF. The CDR3 DNA is TGTGCCAGCAGTTACGGATGGCAGGAGGTGAACACTGAAGCTTTCTTT. The chain carries TRBV6-5 and TRBJ1-1; D is unresolved. Germline lookup yields CDR1 MNHEY and CDR2 SVGAGI. The V end was cut by 2 bases, the J end by 0 bases, with 13 bases between. This CDR3 is built from 16 residues.

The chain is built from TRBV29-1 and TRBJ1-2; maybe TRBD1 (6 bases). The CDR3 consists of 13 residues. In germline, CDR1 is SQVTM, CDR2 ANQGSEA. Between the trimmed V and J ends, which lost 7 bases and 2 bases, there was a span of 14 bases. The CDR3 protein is CSGRDTSNYGYTF. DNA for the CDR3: TGCAGCGGCCGGGACACCTCGAACTATGGCTACACCTTC. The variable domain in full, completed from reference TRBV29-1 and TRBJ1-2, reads SAVISQKPSRDICQRGTSLTIQCQVDSQVTMMFWYRQQPGQSLTLIATANQGSEATYESGFVIDKFPISRPNLTFSTLTVSNMSPEDSSIYLCSGRDTSNYGYTFGSGTRLTVV.

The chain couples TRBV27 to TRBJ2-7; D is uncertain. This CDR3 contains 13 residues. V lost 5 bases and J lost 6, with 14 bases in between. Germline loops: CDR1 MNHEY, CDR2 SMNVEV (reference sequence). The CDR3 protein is CASSPGPLAEQYF. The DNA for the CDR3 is TGTGCCAGCAGTCCCGGGCCCCTGGCCGAGCAGTACTTC.

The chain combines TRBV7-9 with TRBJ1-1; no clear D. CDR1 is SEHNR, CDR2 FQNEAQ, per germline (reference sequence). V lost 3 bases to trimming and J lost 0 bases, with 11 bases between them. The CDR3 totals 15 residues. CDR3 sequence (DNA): TGTGCCAGCAGCTTTTTCATGGGGATGAACACTGAAGCTTTCTTT. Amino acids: CASSFFMGMNTEAFF.

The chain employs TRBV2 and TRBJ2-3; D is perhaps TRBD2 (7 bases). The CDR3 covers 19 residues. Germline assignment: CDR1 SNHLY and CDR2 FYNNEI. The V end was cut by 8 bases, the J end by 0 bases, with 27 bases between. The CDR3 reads CASAPGGLTKDSSTDTQYF. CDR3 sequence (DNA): TGTGCCAGCGCCCCGGGGGGCTTAACGAAAGACTCTAGCACAGATACGCAGTATTTT. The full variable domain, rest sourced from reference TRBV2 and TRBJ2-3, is EPEVTQTPSHQVTQMGQEVILRCVPISNHLYFYWYRQILGQKVEFLVSFYNNEISEKSEIFDDQFSVERPDGSNFTLKIRSTKLEDSAMYFCASAPGGLTKDSSTDTQYFGPGTRLTVL.

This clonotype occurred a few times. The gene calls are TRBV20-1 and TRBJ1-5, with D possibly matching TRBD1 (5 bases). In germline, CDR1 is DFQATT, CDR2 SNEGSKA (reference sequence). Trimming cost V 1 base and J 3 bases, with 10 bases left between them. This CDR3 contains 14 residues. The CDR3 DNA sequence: TGCAGTGCTAGAGGCGGGACGGTCAATCAGCCCCAGCATTTT. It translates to CSARGGTVNQPQHF.

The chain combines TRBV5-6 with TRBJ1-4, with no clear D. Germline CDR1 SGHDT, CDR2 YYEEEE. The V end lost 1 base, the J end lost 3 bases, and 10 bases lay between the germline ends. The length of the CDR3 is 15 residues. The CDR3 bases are TGTGCCAGCAGCTTGAAGGTCGGTCCTAATGAAAAACTGTTTTTT. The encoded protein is CASSLKVGPNEKLFF.

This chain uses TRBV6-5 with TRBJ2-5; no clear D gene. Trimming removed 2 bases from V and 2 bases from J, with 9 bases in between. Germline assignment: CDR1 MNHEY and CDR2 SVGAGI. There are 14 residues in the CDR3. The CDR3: CASSYALGQETQYF. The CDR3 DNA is TGTGCCAGCAGTTACGCATTGGGGCAAGAGACCCAGTACTTC.

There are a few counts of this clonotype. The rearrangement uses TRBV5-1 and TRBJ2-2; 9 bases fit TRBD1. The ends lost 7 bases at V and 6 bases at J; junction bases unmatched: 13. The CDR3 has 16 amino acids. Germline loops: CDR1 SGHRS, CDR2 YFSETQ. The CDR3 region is CASGYTGGARSGELFF. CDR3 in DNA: TGCGCCAGCGGTTATACAGGGGGCGCAAGATCCGGGGAGCTGTTTTTT.

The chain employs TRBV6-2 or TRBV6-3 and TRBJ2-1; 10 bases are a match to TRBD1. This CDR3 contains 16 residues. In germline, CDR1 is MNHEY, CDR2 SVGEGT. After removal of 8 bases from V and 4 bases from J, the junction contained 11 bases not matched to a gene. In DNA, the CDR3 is TGTGCCAGCTTACCGATTGACAGGGGGCCGTACAATGAGCAGTTCTTC. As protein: CASLPIDRGPYNEQFF.

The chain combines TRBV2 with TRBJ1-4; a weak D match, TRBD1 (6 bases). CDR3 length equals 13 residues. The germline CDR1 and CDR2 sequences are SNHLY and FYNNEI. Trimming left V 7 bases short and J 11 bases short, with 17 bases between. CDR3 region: CASTPAAGVKLFF. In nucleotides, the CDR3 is TGTGCCAGCACCCCAGCGGCAGGGGTGAAACTGTTTTTT.

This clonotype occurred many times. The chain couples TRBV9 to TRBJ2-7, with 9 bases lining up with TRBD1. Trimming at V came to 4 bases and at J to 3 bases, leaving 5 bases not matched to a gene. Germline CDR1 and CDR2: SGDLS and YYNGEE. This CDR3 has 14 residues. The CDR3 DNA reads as TGTGCCAGCAGCCCGGGACAGGGAGGCTACGAGCAGTACTTC. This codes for CASSPGQGGYEQYF.

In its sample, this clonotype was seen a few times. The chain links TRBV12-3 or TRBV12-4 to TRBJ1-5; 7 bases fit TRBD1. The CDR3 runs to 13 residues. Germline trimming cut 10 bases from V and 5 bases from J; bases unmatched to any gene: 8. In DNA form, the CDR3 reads TGTGCCACTACACAGGGGTGGCATCAGCCCCAGCATTTT. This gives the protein CATTQGWHQPQHF.

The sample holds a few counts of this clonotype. The CDR3 sequence: CSVELSGGQGTGANVLTF. The CDR3 DNA reads as TGCAGCGTTGAACTATCGGGGGGACAGGGTACTGGGGCCAACGTCCTGACTTTC. The rearrangement links TRBV29-1 to TRBJ2-6, with 9 positions matching TRBD1. After removal of 2 bases from V and 2 bases from J, the junction contained 10 bases not matched to a gene. Per germline, CDR1 SQVTM and CDR2 ANQGSEA. The CDR3 is 18 amino acids.

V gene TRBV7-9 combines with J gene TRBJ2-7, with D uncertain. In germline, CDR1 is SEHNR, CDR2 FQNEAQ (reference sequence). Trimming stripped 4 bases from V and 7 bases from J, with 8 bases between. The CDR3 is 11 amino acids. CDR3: CASSWTEEQYF. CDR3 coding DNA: TGTGCCAGCAGCTGGACGGAGGAGCAGTACTTC.

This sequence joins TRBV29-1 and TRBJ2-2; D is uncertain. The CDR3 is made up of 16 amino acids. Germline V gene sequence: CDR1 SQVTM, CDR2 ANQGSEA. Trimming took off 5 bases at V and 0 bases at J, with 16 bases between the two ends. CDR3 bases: TGCAGCGTTTCTCGTCGTGTCCCAACGAACACCGGGGAGCTGTTTTTT. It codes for CSVSRRVPTNTGELFF.

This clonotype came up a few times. CDR3 sequence (DNA): TGTGCCAGCAGCACCCTTCCCTTGTCCGGCCAGCATTTT. Translation gives CASSTLPLSGQHF. The V call is TRBV7-2, the J call TRBJ1-5; D uncertain. V lost 5 bases and J 12 bases, leaving 17 bases between the germline ends. The CDR3 has 13 residues. Germline V gene data show CDR1 as SGHTA and CDR2 as FQGNSA.

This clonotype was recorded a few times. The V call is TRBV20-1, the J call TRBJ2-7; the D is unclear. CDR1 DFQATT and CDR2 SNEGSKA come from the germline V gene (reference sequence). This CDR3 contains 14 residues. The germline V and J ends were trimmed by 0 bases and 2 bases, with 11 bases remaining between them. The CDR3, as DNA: TGCAGTGCTAGAGATGAGGTCGAGACCTACGAGCAGTACTTC. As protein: CSARDEVETYEQYF.

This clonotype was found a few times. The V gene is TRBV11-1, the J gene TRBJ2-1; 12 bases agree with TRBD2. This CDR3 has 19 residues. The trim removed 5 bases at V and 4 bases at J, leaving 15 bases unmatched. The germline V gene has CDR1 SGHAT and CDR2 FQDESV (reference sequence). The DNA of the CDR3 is TGTGCCAGCAGCCCACGAGACATACCGACTAGCGGGAGTTACAATGAGCAGTTCTTC. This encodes CASSPRDIPTSGSYNEQFF. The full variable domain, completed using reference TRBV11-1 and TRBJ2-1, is EAEVAQSPRYKITEKSQAVAFWCDPISGHATLYWYRQILGQGPELLVQFQDESVVDDSQLPKDRFSAERLKGVDSTLKIQPAELGDSAMYLCASSPRDIPTSGSYNEQFFGPGTRLTVL.

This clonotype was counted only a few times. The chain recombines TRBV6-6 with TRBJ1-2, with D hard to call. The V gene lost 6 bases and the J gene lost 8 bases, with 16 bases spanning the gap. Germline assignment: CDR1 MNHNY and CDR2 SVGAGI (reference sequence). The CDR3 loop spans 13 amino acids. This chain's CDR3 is CASSQVARTGYTF. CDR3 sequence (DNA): TGTGCCAGCAGCCAGGTCGCACGGACGGGCTACACCTTC.